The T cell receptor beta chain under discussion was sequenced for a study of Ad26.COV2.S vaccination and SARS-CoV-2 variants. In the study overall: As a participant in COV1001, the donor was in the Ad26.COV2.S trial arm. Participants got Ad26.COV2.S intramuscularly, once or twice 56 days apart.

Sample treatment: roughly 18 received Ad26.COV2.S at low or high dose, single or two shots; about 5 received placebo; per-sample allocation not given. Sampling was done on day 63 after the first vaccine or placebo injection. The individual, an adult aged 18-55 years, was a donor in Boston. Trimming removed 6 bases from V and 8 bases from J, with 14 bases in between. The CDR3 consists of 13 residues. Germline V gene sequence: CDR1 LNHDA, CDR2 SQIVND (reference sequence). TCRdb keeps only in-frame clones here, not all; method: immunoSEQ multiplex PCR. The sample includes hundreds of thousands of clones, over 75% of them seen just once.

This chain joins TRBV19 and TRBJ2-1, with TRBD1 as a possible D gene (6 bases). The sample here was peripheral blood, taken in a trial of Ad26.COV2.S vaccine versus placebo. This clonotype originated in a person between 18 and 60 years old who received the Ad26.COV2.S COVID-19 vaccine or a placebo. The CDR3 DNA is TGTGCCAGTAGCGAGCAGGGGATCGATGAGCAGTTCTTC. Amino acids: CASSEQGIDEQFF.